The rows below give T cell receptor beta chains drawn from one sample of a study of blood T cells in healthy people across ages. TCRdb used MiXCR to reprocess the 5' RACE reads, holding one entry per CDR3 protein. This table holds some 1.5 million distinct CDR3 sequences, 28% found once. Sequenced input: blood. All receptors come from a woman under 40 in good health. Both conserved end residues are part of each CDR3. A D gene is named only where the DNA matches it firmly. The size field is filled for only some rows; it gives once, few, many or a size class.

>TRBJ2-5|TRBV5-1|many|TRBD2
CASSLGPAGEGETQYF
TGCGCCAGCAGCTTGGGCCCAGCGGGAGAAGGGGAGACCCAGTACTTC
>TRBJ2-2|TRBV12-3/TRBV12-4|few|.
CASSFMNGELFF
TGTGCCAGCAGTTTTATGAACGGGGAGCTGTTTTTT
>TRBJ2-2|TRBV5-1|.|TRBD1
CASSPRQGHTGELFF
TGCGCCAGCAGCCCCAGACAGGGCCACACCGGGGAGCTGTTTTTT
>TRBJ2-1|TRBV5-1|few|TRBD2
CASSGSGGAAYNEQFF
TGCGCCAGCAGCGGAAGCGGGGGGGCCGCCTACAATGAGCAGTTCTTC
>TRBJ2-7|TRBV2|few|.
CASSALSSYEQYF
TGTGCCAGCAGTGCTCTAAGCTCCTACGAGCAGTACTTC
>TRBJ1-2|TRBV29-1|many|TRBD1
CSFGRGRDYGYTF
TGCAGCTTTGGTAGGGGGCGCGACTATGGCTACACCTTC
>TRBJ2-5|TRBV11-2|few|TRBD2
CASSRASGRVETQYF
TGTGCCAGCAGCCGAGCTAGCGGGAGAGTGGAGACCCAGTACTTC
>TRBJ2-5|TRBV5-1|few|TRBD2
CASKTTTGGETQYF
TGCGCCAGCAAAACAACAACGGGGGGAGAGACCCAGTACTTC
>TRBJ1-2|TRBV20-1|once|.
CSARDYGGGYGYTF
TGCAGTGCTAGAGATTACGGGGGTGGCTATGGCTACACCTTC
>TRBJ2-3|TRBV5-5|many|.
CASSLVRGGTDTQYF
TGTGCCAGCAGCTTAGTAAGGGGAGGCACAGATACGCAGTATTTT
>TRBJ2-3|TRBV14|.|TRBD2
CASSPQTSGGTDMQYF
TGTGCCAGCAGCCCCCAGACTAGCGGGGGCACAGATATGCAGTATTTT
>TRBJ2-1|TRBV6-1|few|.
CASSEALVAYYNEQFF
TGTGCCAGCAGTGAAGCCTTGGTAGCTTACTACAATGAGCAGTTCTTC
>TRBJ1-1|TRBV7-2|few|.
CASSLGGVGTKAFF
TGTGCCAGCAGCTTAGGAGGGGTGGGCACTAAAGCTTTCTTT
>TRBJ2-5|TRBV6-6|.|.
CASSYTGTPPAETQYF
TGTGCCAGCAGTTATACCGGGACTCCCCCTGCAGAGACCCAGTACTTC
>TRBJ1-5|TRBV15|few|TRBD1
CATSARQGRQPQHF
TGTGCCACCAGCGCCAGACAGGGGCGTCAGCCCCAGCATTTT
>TRBJ2-1|TRBV28|.|.
CASSLGSAVNNEQFF
TGTGCCAGCAGTTTAGGTTCAGCCGTAAACAATGAGCAGTTCTTC
>TRBJ2-1|TRBV5-6|.|.
CASSLGPLANHNEQFF
TGTGCCAGCAGCTTGGGACCTCTAGCTAACCACAATGAGCAGTTCTTC
>TRBJ1-1|TRBV11-2|few|.
CASSAFDTEAFF
TGTGCCAGCAGCGCGTTCGACACTGAAGCTTTCTTT
>TRBJ1-5|TRBV5-1|.|.
CASSLGKSNQPQHF
TGTGCCAGCAGTTTAGGGAAAAGCAATCAGCCCCAGCATTTT
>TRBJ2-7|TRBV5-1|.|TRBD2
CASSAGTASGGYEQYF
TGCGCCAGCAGCGCTGGAACCGCTAGCGGGGGATACGAGCAGTACTTC
>TRBJ1-1|TRBV6-2/TRBV6-3|.|.
CASRALLGRLNTEAFF
TGTGCCAGCAGAGCTCTCCTAGGGCGGTTGAACACTGAAGCTTTCTTT
>TRBJ2-7|TRBV4-3|.|TRBD2
CASSQALAGGHRAYEQYF
TGCGCCAGCAGCCAAGCCCTAGCGGGAGGCCACCGCGCCTACGAGCAGTACTTC
>TRBJ1-1|TRBV28|few|.
CASSLPGKNTEAFF
TGTGCCAGCAGCTTACCGGGCAAGAACACTGAAGCTTTCTTT
>TRBJ2-5|TRBV2|.|.
CASTSLEETQYF
TGTGCCAGCACCTCCCTGGAAGAGACCCAGTACTTC
>TRBJ2-1|TRBV7-9|few|.
CASSLAVWDEQFF
TGTGCCAGCAGCTTAGCAGTCTGGGATGAGCAGTTCTTC
>TRBJ2-7|TRBV6-6|once|TRBD2
CASRPGRAYEQYF
TGTGCCAGCAGACCCGGGAGGGCCTACGAGCAGTACTTC
>TRBJ2-1|TRBV20-1|.|TRBD2
CSAKQRGAYSYNGQFF
TGCAGTGCTAAGCAGCGGGGGGCTTACTCCTACAATGGGCAGTTCTTC
>TRBJ2-7|TRBV29-1|many|.
CSVEGAWEQYF
TGCAGCGTTGAAGGGGCGTGGGAGCAGTACTTC
>TRBJ2-5|TRBV5-1|many|.
CASSLVARETQYF
TGTGCCAGCAGCTTAGTTGCGAGGGAGACCCAGTACTTC
>TRBJ1-2|TRBV20-1|many|.
CSAYYGYTF
TGCAGTGCCTACTATGGCTACACCTTC
>TRBJ2-3|TRBV2|.|TRBD2
CTSKGTSADTQYF
TGTACCAGCAAGGGGACTAGCGCCGATACGCAGTATTTT
>TRBJ2-7|TRBV6-2/TRBV6-3|few|TRBD1
CASSGTGGVYEQYF
TGTGCCAGCAGCGGGACAGGGGGAGTCTACGAGCAGTACTTC
>TRBJ2-2|TRBV6-6|.|.
CATQDQGEANTGELFF
TGTGCCACCCAAGATCAAGGAGAGGCGAACACCGGGGAGCTGTTTTTT
>TRBJ2-7|TRBV6-6|many|TRBD1
CASSTGGQGAYEQYF
TGTGCCAGCAGCACAGGGGGACAGGGGGCCTACGAGCAGTACTTC
>TRBJ1-2|TRBV6-2/TRBV6-3|.|.
CASRRPRQMTYGYTF
TGTGCCAGCAGACGTCCTCGCCAGATGACTTATGGCTACACCTTC
>TRBJ2-3|TRBV12-3/TRBV12-4|many|.
CASSLVGATQYF
TGTGCCAGCAGTCTGGTAGGCGCTACGCAGTATTTT
>TRBJ2-7|TRBV7-9|few|.
CASSLWRGKVIYEQYF
TGTGCCAGCAGCTTATGGAGGGGCAAGGTCATCTACGAGCAGTACTTC
>TRBJ1-1|TRBV12-3/TRBV12-4|.|.
CASRIDSTNTEAFF
TGTGCCAGCAGGATCGACAGTACCAACACTGAAGCTTTCTTT
>TRBJ2-1|TRBV5-1|many|.
CASTNSGLGDEQFF
TGCGCCAGCACAAATAGCGGCCTTGGGGATGAGCAGTTCTTC
>TRBJ2-7|TRBV20-1|many|TRBD2
CSARILLAGNYEQYF
TGCAGTGCTAGGATACTTCTAGCGGGGAACTACGAGCAGTACTTC
>TRBJ2-1|TRBV7-8|few|TRBD2
CASSLRAGGITEEQFF
TGTGCCAGCAGCTTACGAGCGGGAGGGATTACAGAGGAGCAGTTCTTC
>TRBJ2-5|TRBV5-5|.|TRBD1
CASSFPMPGQQQETQYF
TGTGCCAGCAGCTTCCCAATGCCGGGACAGCAGCAAGAGACCCAGTACTTC
>TRBJ2-7|TRBV29-1|many|TRBD1
CSVKGTVTYEQYF
TGCAGCGTTAAGGGGACAGTTACCTACGAGCAGTACTTC
>TRBJ1-1|TRBV13|few|TRBD1
CASSPDRGAFTEAFF
TGTGCCAGCAGCCCGGACAGGGGGGCGTTCACTGAAGCTTTCTTT
>TRBJ2-1|TRBV24-1|.|TRBD2
CATSIGLAGEGDEQFF
TGTGCCACCAGTATCGGACTAGCGGGAGAGGGGGATGAGCAGTTCTTC
>TRBJ2-3|TRBV7-9|.|.
CASSLPGLGADTQYF
TGTGCCAGCAGCTTACCGGGTCTCGGCGCAGATACGCAGTATTTT
>TRBJ2-1|TRBV20-1|.|.
CSVFGRRNNEQFF
TGCAGTGTCTTCGGGAGAAGGAACAATGAGCAGTTCTTC
>TRBJ2-1|TRBV11-2|many|TRBD2
CASSLSGPSGLQFF
TGTGCCAGCAGCTTATCGGGGCCTAGCGGCCTGCAGTTCTTC
>TRBJ2-3|TRBV7-9|.|TRBD1
CASSLGDRVRDTQYF
TGTGCCAGCAGCTTAGGGGACAGGGTCCGAGATACGCAGTATTTT
>TRBJ2-7|TRBV5-5|.|.
CASSSGPVSYEQYF
TGTGCCAGCAGCTCGGGACCGGTCTCCTACGAGCAGTACTTC
>TRBJ1-4|TRBV5-1|.|.
CASSLDPNGEKRFF
TGCGCCAGCAGCTTGGACCCTAACGGGGAAAAACGGTTTTTT
>TRBJ1-1|TRBV12-3/TRBV12-4|few|.
CASSGGSQPAEAFF
TGTGCCAGCAGTGGCGGGTCGCAGCCCGCTGAAGCTTTCTTT
>TRBJ2-1|TRBV4-3|.|TRBD2
CASSQDRFRDYHNEQFF
TGCGCCAGCAGCCAAGATCGTTTTAGGGACTACCACAATGAGCAGTTCTTC
>TRBJ1-6|TRBV12-3/TRBV12-4|few|.
CASSGWDSPLHF
TGTGCCAGCTCCGGGTGGGATTCACCCCTCCACTTT